The sequence of this T cell receptor beta chain was determined in a study of T cell responses to AZD1222 COVID-19 vaccine. Study observations and caveats: Donors in the cohort were predominantly white British and more often female, and clonal diversity was possibly underestimated. Repertoires were collected only later (after the peak T cell response had occurred).

The assay was immunoSEQ multiplex PCR, and TCRdb's table has in-frame clones only and misses some. Of fewer than 200,000 clones listed, approximately 92% are singletons. From germline, CDR1 is LGHNT and CDR2 FRNRAP. V shed 3 bases and J shed 1 base, with 4 bases lying between them. The CDR3 is made up of 14 amino acids. Worth noting for this clone: The antigen is not known.

This specimen was peripheral blood, taken on day 0 of AZD1222 vaccination. This TCR derives from an adult in good health. This chain connects TRBV12-5 to TRBJ2-6; D remains ambiguous. The CDR3 nucleotides are TGTGCTAGTGGTTTCGATTCTGGGGCCAACGTCCTGACTTTC. This sequence encodes CASGFDSGANVLTF.